Below are 6 T cell receptor beta chains sequenced from a single sample in a study of monozygotic twins with inflammatory bowel disease (dated by TCRdb to the late 2010s). Libraries were built with 5' RACE. The data were produced on an Illumina HiSeq 2500. Reads reprocessed by TCRdb are summarized as one entry per CDR3 protein sequence, and DNA is absent. The sample table records some 170,000 distinct CDR3 sequences. Approximately 2.8% of the sample comes from the top ten. The sample was blood. The receptors derive from a human donor with ulcerative colitis or Crohn's disease, or a healthy co-twin of an affected twin (not recorded which).

The chain is built from TRBV12-3 or TRBV12-4 and TRBJ2-1; TCRdb designates TRBD1, a call that cannot be tested without DNA. The CDR3 is 15 residues long. CDR3 loop: CASTRTGGPYNEQFF.

The genes are TRBV15 and TRBJ1-5; TCRdb reports TRBD1, a call that lacks DNA to check it against. The CDR3 contains 15 residues. The germline CDR1 and CDR2 sequences are LNHNV and YYDKDF (reference sequence). The chain's CDR3 is CATSRGGQGNQPQHF.

V gene TRBV10-3 combines with J gene TRBJ2-7; TCRdb's D call, TRBD1, is unchecked because there is no DNA. The CDR3 contains 13 residues. The germline V gene encodes CDR1 ENHRY and CDR2 SYGVKD. The CDR3: CAISEGQAHEQYF.

This sequence joins TRBV20-1 and TRBJ2-3; the D call of TRBD1 rests on TCRdb alone, since no DNA is present to check it. Per the germline V gene, CDR1 is DFQATT and CDR2 is SNEGSKA (reference sequence). The CDR3 contains 12 residues. The CDR3: CSVLGETDTQYF.

The rearrangement links TRBV5-6 to TRBJ2-1; TCRdb lists TRBD2, though no DNA is available to test this call. This CDR3 spans 17 amino acids. CDR1 is SGHDT, CDR2 YYEEEE, per germline. CDR3 residues: CASSLGLAGGTHNEQFF.

The chain is built from TRBV10-3 and TRBJ2-5. The CDR3 is 14 amino acids. Germline CDR1 reads ENHRY; CDR2 reads SYGVKD. The CDR3 protein is CAISEQTGRETQYF.